The 17 T cell receptor beta chains below were found in one sample sequenced in a study of T cells after yellow fever vaccination. A single record per CDR3 protein comes from TCRdb applying MiXCR to the 5' RACE reads. The sample gives about 250,000 distinct CDR3 sequences, roughly 3.7% of which show up once; about a fifth is in the top ten. The source was PBMCs, collected 15 days after the yellow fever booster vaccination. These receptors originate from a man aged 18 to 29 who received the YFV17D yellow fever vaccine.

This clonotype has a count of ten or more. The genes are TRBV4-1 and TRBJ1-3; TRBD1 matches at 8 bases. This CDR3 spans 15 amino acids. Germline V gene data show CDR1 as MGHRA and CDR2 as YSYEKL. V lost 3 bases and J lost 4; bases outside the gene matches: 5. CDR3: CASSQDHRGGNTIYF. CDR3 nucleotide sequence: TGCGCCAGCAGCCAGGACCACAGGGGGGGAAACACCATATATTTT.

This clonotype was recorded a few times. The rearrangement joins TRBV6-5 to TRBJ1-1; D not resolved. The germline V gene encodes CDR1 MNHEY and CDR2 SVGAGI. CDR3 length: 15 residues. V dropped 0 bases and J dropped 1 base, with 9 bases sitting between them. The CDR3 coding sequence is TGTGCCAGCAGTTACTCCAAAGCAGGGAACACTGAAGCTTTCTTT. Its translation is CASSYSKAGNTEAFF.

This clonotype has at least ten counts. This sequence joins TRBV18 and TRBJ2-5; D is uncertain. This CDR3 region has 15 residues. Trimming stripped 2 bases from V and 0 bases from J, with 10 bases between. CDR1 and CDR2 from the germline V gene are KGHSH and LQKENI. Here the CDR3 DNA reads TGTGCCAGCTCACCATCGCGGTCCCACCAAGAGACCCAGTACTTC. Its protein product is CASSPSRSHQETQYF.

This clonotype was observed many times. The chain combines TRBV7-2 with TRBJ2-1, with TRBD2 matching over 9 bases. The CDR3 is made up of 16 amino acids. Trimming took 5 bases from V and 3 from J; bases not matched to a gene: 8. The V gene's germline CDR1 is SGHTA and CDR2 FQGNSA. CDR3 sequence: CASSVSGTSLYNEQFF. The CDR3 DNA sequence: TGTGCCAGCAGCGTCTCCGGGACTAGCCTCTACAATGAGCAGTTCTTC.

The CDR3 reads CASSNQGQSSSYEQYF. The CDR3 DNA reads TGTGCCAGCAGCAACCAGGGACAGAGTAGCTCCTACGAGCAGTACTTC. The chain joins TRBV12-3 or TRBV12-4 to TRBJ2-7; 7 bases are a match to TRBD1. Trimming took 6 bases from V and 0 from J; bases not matched to a gene: 11. The CDR3 length is 16 residues.

V is TRBV5-1 and J is TRBJ2-3; D unclear. There are 15 residues in the CDR3. Trimming pared 5 bases from V and 0 bases from J, leaving 13 bases between. Germline CDR1 reads SGHRS; CDR2 reads YFSETQ. CDR3 sequence (DNA): TGCGCCAGCAGTTACCGGACGGAGAGCACAGATACGCAGTATTTT. Encoded protein: CASSYRTESTDTQYF.

This clonotype was counted many times. V is TRBV6-5 and J is TRBJ2-5, with D possibly being TRBD1 (6 bases). The CDR3 extends over 17 amino acids. Between the trimmed V and J ends, which lost 5 bases and 1 base, there was a span of 20 bases. CDR1 MNHEY and CDR2 SVGAGI come from the germline V gene. The CDR3 DNA follows: TGTGCCAGCAGTACCAAAGTGGGACATGGCCGCCAAGAGACCCAGTACTTC. Amino acid sequence: CASSTKVGHGRQETQYF.

The table lists this clonotype with many counts. This rearrangement joins TRBV15 to TRBJ1-2; D remains unclear. Trimming left V 0 bases short and J 8 bases short, with 10 bases between. The CDR3 is made up of 13 amino acids. CDR1 is LNHNV and CDR2 is YYDKDF in the germline V gene (reference sequence). CDR3 amino acids: CATSRDHLSGYTF. The CDR3 DNA follows: TGTGCCACCAGCAGAGATCATCTTAGCGGCTACACCTTC.

Many counts were recorded for this clonotype. This sequence joins TRBV2 and TRBJ1-2; D unclear. The CDR3 sequence is 13 residues long. V lost 4 bases, J lost 4 bases, and 10 bases lay in between. Germline CDR1 SNHLY, CDR2 FYNNEI. The CDR3 reads CASSGPLGYGYTF. CDR3 DNA sequence: TGTGCCAGCAGTGGCCCCTTGGGCTATGGCTACACCTTC.

This clonotype came up a few times. The chain couples TRBV29-1 to TRBJ2-1; 11 bases map to TRBD2. The V and J ends lost 1 base and 9 bases, in that order; junction bases with no gene match: 8. Germline CDR1 SQVTM, CDR2 ANQGSEA. This CDR3 is 15 amino acids long. CDR3 residues: CSVEALAGGLGEQFF. In DNA form, the CDR3 reads TGCAGCGTTGAAGCGTTAGCGGGGGGGCTCGGTGAGCAGTTCTTC.

This clonotype was counted ten times or more. The V and J genes are TRBV4-1 and TRBJ1-5; no firm D call. With 1 base removed from V and 4 bases from J, the gap between germline ends came to 8 bases. Germline CDR1 MGHRA, CDR2 YSYEKL. The length of the CDR3 is 14 residues. The CDR3 DNA is TGCGCCAGCAGCCAAGTTCTGGGGAATCAGCCCCAGCATTTT. It translates to CASSQVLGNQPQHF.

This clonotype was counted at least ten times. The gene calls are TRBV5-1 and TRBJ1-4; D is undetermined. Germline CDR1 and CDR2: SGHRS and YFSETQ. Deletions cut 0 bases from V and 1 base from J, with 13 bases between. The CDR3 has 17 amino acids. The DNA for the CDR3 is TGCGCCAGCAGCTTGGGCGACCCTAAGGGAACTAATGAAAAACTGTTTTTT. Translating it yields CASSLGDPKGTNEKLFF.

Many counts were recorded for this clonotype. The rearrangement uses TRBV7-9 and TRBJ2-2; D is uncertain. The CDR3 covers 17 residues. CDR1 is SEHNR and CDR2 is FQNEAQ in the germline V gene (reference sequence). The V end lost 5 bases, the J end lost 0 bases, and 16 bases lay between the germline ends. The CDR3 sequence is CASSLLRGPANTGELFF. The DNA of the CDR3 is TGTGCCAGCAGCCTCCTCCGTGGACCCGCGAACACCGGGGAGCTGTTTTTT.

This clonotype was detected ten times or more. The genes are TRBV20-1 and TRBJ1-1; tentative D call: TRBD1 (5 bases). With 0 bases removed from V and 0 bases from J, the gap between germline ends came to 11 bases. CDR1 is DFQATT and CDR2 is SNEGSKA in the germline V gene (reference sequence). This CDR3 is 15 amino acids long. CDR3 amino acids: CSARDLEGLNTEAFF. The CDR3 DNA is TGCAGTGCTAGAGATCTAGAGGGGTTGAACACTGAAGCTTTCTTT.

There are many counts of this clonotype. The chain employs TRBV7-2 and TRBJ1-2; 7 bases agree with TRBD1. V gave up 0 bases and J gave up 8 bases; unmatched junction bases: 3. This CDR3 is built from 13 residues. Germline values: CDR1 SGHTA, CDR2 FQGNSA. The CDR3 here is CASSLAGGGGYTF. For the CDR3, the DNA is TGTGCCAGCAGCTTAGCAGGGGGCGGCGGCTACACCTTC.

This clonotype has at least ten counts. The chain couples TRBV27 to TRBJ2-3; D is unclear. This CDR3 has 14 amino acids. Trimming took off 2 bases at V and 7 bases at J, with 13 bases between the two ends. CDR1 MNHEY and CDR2 SMNVEV come from the germline V gene (reference sequence). The CDR3 coding sequence is TGTGCCAGCAGTTTAAAGTCCGAGGCGTATACGCAGTATTTT. Its protein is CASSLKSEAYTQYF.

This clonotype has at least ten counts. V and J are TRBV20-1 and TRBJ2-1; 8 bases are shared with TRBD1. The CDR3 extends over 15 amino acids. J gave up 7 bases and V 0 bases, and 8 bases lay outside the gene matches. Germline CDR1 is DFQATT and CDR2 is SNEGSKA (reference sequence). The CDR3, as DNA: TGCAGTGCTAGAGACAAGACAGGGGCCGGGAATGAGCAGTTCTTC. Its protein is CSARDKTGAGNEQFF.